These T cell receptor beta chains were read from a single sample in a study of T cells in localized non-small cell lung cancer. Clones were sequenced by immunoSEQ multiplex PCR, and TCRdb holds only the in-frame ones, with some missing. The data show about 79,000 clones, with around 89% seen just once and around 20% held by the top ten. The material was peripheral blood, obtained before any cancer treatment. All receptors derive from a woman aged 35-70 years with stage I squamous cell lung carcinoma. Both conserved end residues are part of each CDR3. Fields, in order: clone size, V gene, D gene, J gene, CDR3 DNA, CDR3 protein. A D gene is named only where the DNA matches it firmly. Clone size is given for some rows only: seen once, a few or many times, or a class if the clone is expanded.

>once|TRBV4-2|NA|TRBJ1-5
TGTGCCAGCAGCCAAGAGGGAGGGCAGGGCGGTCAGCCCCAGCATTTT
CASSQEGGQGGQPQHF
>NA|TRBV5-4|TRBD1|TRBJ1-1
TGTGCCAGCAGCCGGGACAGGGGGCCATACACTGAAGCTTTCTTT
CASSRDRGPYTEAFF
>NA|TRBV5-1|TRBD1|TRBJ1-5
TGCGCCAGCAGCGATACAGGGGGGAATCAGCCCCAGCATTTT
CASSDTGGNQPQHF
>NA|TRBV27|NA|TRBJ1-2
TGTGCCAGCGGAACGGGGTGGGGCACCTATGGCTACACCTTC
CASGTGWGTYGYTF
>once|TRBV5-4|NA|TRBJ2-5
TGTGCCAGCAGTCTGGGACCCGACCAAGAGACCCAGTACTTC
CASSLGPDQETQYF
>NA|TRBV28|TRBD1|TRBJ1-2
TGTGCCAGCAGCTACTTGGGACAGCCTTCCTATGGCTACACCTTC
CASSYLGQPSYGYTF
>NA|TRBV11-2|TRBD2|TRBJ2-1
TGTGCCAGCAGCTTAGCGCCTAGCGGGGGGGTTATTCGCAATGAGCAGTTCTTC
CASSLAPSGGVIRNEQFF
>NA|TRBV13|NA|TRBJ2-7
TGTGCCAGCAGCTTACCAGGGGCCCACGAGCAGTACTTC
CASSLPGAHEQYF
>NA|TRBV23-1|TRBD1|TRBJ1-6
TGCGCCAGCAGTCAATCGATTGACAGGGTGCATTCACCCCTCCACTTT
CASSQSIDRVHSPLHF
>NA|TRBV11-2|NA|TRBJ1-2
TGTGCCAGCAGCTCGGGACGGCTCTATGGCTACACCTTC
CASSSGRLYGYTF